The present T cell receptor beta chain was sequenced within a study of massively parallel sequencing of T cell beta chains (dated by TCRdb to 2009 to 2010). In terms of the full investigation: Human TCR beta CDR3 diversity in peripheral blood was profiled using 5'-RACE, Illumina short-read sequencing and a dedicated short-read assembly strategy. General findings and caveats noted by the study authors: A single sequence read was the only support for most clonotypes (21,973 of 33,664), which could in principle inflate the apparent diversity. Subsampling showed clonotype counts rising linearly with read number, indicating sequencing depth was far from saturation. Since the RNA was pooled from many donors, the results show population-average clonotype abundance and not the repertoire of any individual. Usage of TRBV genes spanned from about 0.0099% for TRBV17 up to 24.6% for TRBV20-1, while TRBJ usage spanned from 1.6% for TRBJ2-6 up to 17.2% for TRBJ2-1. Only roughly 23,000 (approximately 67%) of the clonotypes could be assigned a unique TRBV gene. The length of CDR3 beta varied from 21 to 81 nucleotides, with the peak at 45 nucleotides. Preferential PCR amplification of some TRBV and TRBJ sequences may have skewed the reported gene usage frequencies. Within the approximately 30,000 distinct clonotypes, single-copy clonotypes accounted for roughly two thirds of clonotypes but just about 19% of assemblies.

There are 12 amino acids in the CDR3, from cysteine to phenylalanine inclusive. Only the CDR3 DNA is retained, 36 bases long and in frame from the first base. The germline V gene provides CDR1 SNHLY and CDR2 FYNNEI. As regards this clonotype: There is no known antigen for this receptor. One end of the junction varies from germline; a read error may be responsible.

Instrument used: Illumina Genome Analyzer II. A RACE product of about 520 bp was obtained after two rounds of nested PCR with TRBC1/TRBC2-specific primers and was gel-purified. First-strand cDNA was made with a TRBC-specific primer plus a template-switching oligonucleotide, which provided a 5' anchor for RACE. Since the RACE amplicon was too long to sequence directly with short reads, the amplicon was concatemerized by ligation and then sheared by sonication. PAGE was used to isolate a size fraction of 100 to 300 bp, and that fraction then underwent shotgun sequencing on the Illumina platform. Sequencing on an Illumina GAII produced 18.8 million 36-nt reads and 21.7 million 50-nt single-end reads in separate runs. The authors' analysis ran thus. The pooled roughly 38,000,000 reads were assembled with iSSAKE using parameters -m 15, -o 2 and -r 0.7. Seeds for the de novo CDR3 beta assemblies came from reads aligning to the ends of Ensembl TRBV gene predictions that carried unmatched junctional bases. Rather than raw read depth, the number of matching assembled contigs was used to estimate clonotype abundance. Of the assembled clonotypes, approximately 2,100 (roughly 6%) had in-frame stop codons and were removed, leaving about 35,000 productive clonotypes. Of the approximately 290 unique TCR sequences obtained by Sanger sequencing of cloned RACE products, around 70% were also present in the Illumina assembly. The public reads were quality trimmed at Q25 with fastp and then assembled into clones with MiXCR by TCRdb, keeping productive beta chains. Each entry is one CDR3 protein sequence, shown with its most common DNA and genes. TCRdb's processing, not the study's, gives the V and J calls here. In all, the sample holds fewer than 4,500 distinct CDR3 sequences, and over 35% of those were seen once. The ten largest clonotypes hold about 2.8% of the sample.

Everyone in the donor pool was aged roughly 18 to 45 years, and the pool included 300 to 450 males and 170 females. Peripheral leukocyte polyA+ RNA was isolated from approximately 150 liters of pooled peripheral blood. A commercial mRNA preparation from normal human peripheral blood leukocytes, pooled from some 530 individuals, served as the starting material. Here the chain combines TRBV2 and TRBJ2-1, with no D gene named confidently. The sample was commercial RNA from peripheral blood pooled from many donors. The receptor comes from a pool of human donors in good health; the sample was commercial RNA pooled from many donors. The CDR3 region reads CASSDFSTEQLF. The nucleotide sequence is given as TGTGCCAGCAGTGACTTTAGCACTGAGCAGCTCTTC. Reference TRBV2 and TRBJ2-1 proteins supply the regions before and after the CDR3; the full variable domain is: EPEVTQTPSHQVTQMGQEVILRCVPISNHLYFYWYRQILGQKVEFLVSFYNNEISEKSEIFDDQFSVERPDGSNFTLKIRSTKLEDSAMYFCASSDFSTEQLFGPGTRLTVL.